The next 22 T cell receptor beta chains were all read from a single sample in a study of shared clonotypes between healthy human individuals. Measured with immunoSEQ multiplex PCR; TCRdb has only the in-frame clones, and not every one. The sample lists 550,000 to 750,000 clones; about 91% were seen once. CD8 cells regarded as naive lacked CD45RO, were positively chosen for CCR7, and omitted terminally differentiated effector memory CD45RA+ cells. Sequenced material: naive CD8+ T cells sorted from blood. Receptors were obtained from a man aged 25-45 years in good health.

The CDR3 bases are TGTGCCAGTAGTCTAGGGTCCAACAATGAGCAGTTCTTC. Encoded protein: CASSLGSNNEQFF. The J gene is TRBJ2-1, the V gene TRBV19; D is undetermined. The V end was cut by 5 bases, the J end by 5 bases, with 10 bases between. Germline V lookup: CDR1 LNHDA, CDR2 SQIVND (reference sequence). The CDR3 is made up of 13 amino acids.

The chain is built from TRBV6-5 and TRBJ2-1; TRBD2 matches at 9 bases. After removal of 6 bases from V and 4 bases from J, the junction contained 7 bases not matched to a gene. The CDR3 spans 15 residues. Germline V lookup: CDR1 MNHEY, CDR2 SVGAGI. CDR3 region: CASSQLAGLYNEQFF. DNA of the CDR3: TGTGCCAGCAGCCAACTAGCGGGCCTTTACAATGAGCAGTTCTTC.

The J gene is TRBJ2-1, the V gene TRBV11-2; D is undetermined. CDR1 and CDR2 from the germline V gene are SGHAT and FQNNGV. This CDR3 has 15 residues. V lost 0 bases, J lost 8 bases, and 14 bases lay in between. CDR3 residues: CASSLEAKFIDEQFF. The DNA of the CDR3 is TGTGCCAGCAGCTTAGAGGCCAAATTTATCGATGAGCAGTTCTTC. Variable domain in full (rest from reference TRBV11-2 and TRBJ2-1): EAGVAQSPRYKIIEKRQSVAFWCNPISGHATLYWYQQILGQGPKLLIQFQNNGVVDDSQLPKDRFSAERLKGVDSTLKIQPAKLEDSAVYLCASSLEAKFIDEQFFGPGTRLTVL.

CDR3 protein: CASSPSTIEQYF. In nucleotides, the CDR3 is TGTGCCAGCTCACCCTCGACCATCGAGCAGTACTTC. V gene TRBV18 combines with J gene TRBJ2-7, with D hard to call. Trimming stripped 3 bases from V and 6 bases from J, with 9 bases between. This CDR3 is built from 12 residues. Germline V gives CDR1 KGHSH, CDR2 LQKENI.

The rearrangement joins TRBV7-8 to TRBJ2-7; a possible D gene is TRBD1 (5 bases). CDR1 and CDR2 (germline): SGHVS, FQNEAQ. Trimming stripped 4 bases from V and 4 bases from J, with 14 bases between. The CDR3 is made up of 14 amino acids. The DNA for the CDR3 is TGTGCCAGCAGCTCGCCACAGGTCCAGTACGAGCAGTACTTC. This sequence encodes CASSSPQVQYEQYF.

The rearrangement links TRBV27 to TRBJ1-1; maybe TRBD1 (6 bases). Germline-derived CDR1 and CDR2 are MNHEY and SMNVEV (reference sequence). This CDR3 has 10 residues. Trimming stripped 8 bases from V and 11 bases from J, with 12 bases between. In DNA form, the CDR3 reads TGTGCCAGCTTTGACAGGCGGGCTTTCTTT. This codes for CASFDRRAFF.

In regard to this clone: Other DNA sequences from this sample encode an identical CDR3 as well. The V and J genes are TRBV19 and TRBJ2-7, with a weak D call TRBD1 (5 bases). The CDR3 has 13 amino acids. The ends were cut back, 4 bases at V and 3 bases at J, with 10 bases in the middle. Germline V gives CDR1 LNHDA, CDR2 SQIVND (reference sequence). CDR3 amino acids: CASSSGQIYEQYF. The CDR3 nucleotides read TGTGCCAGTAGTAGCGGACAAATCTACGAGCAGTACTTC.

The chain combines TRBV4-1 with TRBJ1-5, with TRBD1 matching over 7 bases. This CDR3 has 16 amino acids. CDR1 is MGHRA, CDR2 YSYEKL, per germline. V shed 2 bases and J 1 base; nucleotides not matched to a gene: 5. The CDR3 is CASSQFQQGSNQPQHF. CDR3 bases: TGCGCCAGCAGCCAATTTCAACAGGGGAGCAATCAGCCCCAGCATTTT.

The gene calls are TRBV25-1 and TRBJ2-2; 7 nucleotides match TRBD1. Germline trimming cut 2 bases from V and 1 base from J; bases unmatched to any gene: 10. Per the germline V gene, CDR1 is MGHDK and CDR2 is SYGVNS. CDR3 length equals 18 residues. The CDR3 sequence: CASSEPFRQGKNTGELFF. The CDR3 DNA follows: TGTGCCAGCAGTGAACCTTTTCGACAGGGCAAGAACACCGGGGAGCTGTTTTTT.

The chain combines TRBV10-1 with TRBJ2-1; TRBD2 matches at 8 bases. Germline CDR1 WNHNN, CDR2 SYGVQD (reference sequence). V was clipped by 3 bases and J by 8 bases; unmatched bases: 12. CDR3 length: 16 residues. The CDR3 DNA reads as TGCGCCAGCAGTGACAACCGGATGCGGGAGGTTGATGAGCAGTTCTTC. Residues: CASSDNRMREVDEQFF.

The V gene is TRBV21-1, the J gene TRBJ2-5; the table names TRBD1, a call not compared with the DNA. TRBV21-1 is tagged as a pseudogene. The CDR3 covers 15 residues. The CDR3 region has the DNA TGTGCCGACCGGGTCGACAGGGAAATCCAAGAGACCCAGTACTTC. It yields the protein CADRVDREIQETQYF.

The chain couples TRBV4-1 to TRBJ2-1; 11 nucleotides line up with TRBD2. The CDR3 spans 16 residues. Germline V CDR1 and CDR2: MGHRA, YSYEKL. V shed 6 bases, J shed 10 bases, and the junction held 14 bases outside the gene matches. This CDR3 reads CASRENLAGGPEEQFF. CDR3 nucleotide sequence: TGCGCCAGCAGGGAAAATTTAGCGGGAGGGCCAGAGGAGCAGTTCTTC.

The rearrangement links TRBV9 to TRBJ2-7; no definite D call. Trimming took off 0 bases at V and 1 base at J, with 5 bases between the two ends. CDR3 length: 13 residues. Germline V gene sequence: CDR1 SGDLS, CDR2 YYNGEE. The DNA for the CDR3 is TGTGCCAGCAGCGTAGTATGGTCCTACGAGCAGTACTTC. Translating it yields CASSVVWSYEQYF.

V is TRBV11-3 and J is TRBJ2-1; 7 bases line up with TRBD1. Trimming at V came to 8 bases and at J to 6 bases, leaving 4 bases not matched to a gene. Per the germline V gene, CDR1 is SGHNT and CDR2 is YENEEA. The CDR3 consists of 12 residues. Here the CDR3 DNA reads TGTGCCAGCGGCGCAGGGGGCAATGAGCAGTTCTTC. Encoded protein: CASGAGGNEQFF.

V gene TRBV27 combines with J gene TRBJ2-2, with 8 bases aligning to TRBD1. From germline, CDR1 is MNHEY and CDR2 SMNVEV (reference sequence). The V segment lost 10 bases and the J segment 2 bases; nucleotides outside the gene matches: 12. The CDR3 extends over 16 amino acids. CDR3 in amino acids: CATLPDGQGNTGELFF. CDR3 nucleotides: TGTGCCACCCTGCCGGATGGACAGGGTAACACCGGGGAGCTGTTTTTT.

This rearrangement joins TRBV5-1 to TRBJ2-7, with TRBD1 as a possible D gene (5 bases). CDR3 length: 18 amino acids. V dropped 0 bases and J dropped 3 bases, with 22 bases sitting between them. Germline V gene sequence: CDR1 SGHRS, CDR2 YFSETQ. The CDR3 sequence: CASSLAPPPRVTGYEQYF. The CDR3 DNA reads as TGCGCCAGCAGCTTGGCCCCCCCACCCAGGGTAACGGGCTACGAGCAGTACTTC.

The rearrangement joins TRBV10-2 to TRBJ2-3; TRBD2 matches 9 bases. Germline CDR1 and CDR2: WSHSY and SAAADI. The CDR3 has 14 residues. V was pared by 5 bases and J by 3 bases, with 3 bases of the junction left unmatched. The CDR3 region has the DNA TGCGCCAGCAGTTTAGCGGGAGTAACAGATACGCAGTATTTT. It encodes CASSLAGVTDTQYF.

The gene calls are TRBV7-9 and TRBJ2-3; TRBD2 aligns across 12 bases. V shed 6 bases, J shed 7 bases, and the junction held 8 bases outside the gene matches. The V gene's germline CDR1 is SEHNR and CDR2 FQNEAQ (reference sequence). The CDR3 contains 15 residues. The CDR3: CASSSTSGRAYTQYF. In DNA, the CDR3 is TGTGCCAGCAGTTCGACTAGCGGGAGAGCTTATACGCAGTATTTT.

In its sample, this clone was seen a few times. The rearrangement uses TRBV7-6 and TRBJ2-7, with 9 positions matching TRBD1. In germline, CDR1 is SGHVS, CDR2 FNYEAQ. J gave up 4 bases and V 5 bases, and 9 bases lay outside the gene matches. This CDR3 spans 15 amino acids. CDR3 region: CASSPRGQGFYEQYF. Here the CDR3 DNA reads TGTGCCAGCAGCCCCCGGGGACAGGGTTTTTACGAGCAGTACTTC.

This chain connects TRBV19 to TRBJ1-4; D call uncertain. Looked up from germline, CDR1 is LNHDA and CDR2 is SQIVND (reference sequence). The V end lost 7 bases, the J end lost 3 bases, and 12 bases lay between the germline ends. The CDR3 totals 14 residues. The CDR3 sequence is CASKVYHPNEKLFF. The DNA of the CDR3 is TGTGCCAGTAAGGTGTACCACCCTAATGAAAAACTGTTTTTT.

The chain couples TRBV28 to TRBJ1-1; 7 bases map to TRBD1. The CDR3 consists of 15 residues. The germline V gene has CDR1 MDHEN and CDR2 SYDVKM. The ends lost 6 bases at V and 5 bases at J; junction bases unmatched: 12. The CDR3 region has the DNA TGTGCCAGCAGGGCTCTTAGGGGGCTCGAGACTGAAGCTTTCTTT. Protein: CASRALRGLETEAFF.

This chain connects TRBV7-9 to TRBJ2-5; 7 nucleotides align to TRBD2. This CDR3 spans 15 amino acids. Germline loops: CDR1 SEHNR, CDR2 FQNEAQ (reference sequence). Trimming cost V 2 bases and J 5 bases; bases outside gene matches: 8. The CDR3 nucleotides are TGTGCCAGCAGCTTATATTTAGCGGGCGGGGAGACCCAGTACTTC. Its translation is CASSLYLAGGETQYF.